This T cell receptor (beta chain) was retrieved from a study of T cell changes during pregnancy in multiple sclerosis. Method: immunoSEQ multiplex PCR; TCRdb's copy keeps in-frame clones and lacks some. The sample yields tens of thousands of clones, about 91% seen once. Germline loops: CDR1 MNHNS, CDR2 SASEGT. The CDR3 runs to 13 residues. V was cut by 2 bases and J by 5 bases, with 9 bases left in between. The source material was CD4+ T cells from peripheral blood mononuclear cells, sampled in the second trimester of pregnancy. The chain recombines TRBV6-1 with TRBJ1-1, with a tentative D call TRBD1 (5 bases). The TCR comes from a female donor in good health, enrolled as a control in a pregnancy study. The CDR3 DNA reads TGTGCCAGCAGTGAACGGGGGGAGACTGAAGCTTTCTTT. Translation: CASSERGETEAFF.